This entry is about one T cell receptor beta chain. What it recognizes is unknown. TCRdb independently ran MiXCR on the 5' RACE reads; one entry per CDR3 protein. The sample yields some 190,000 distinct CDR3 sequences, 15% to 20% seen once. These data belong to a study of identical twins. Study results and caveats: In cord blood, abundant beta clonotypes had fewer insertions; memory showed no trend.

Germline V gene sequence: CDR1 SGHTA, CDR2 FQGNSA. The CDR3 runs 15 residues. Trimming shortened V by 0 bases and J by 5 bases, and 13 bases separated the two germline ends. These data were also reused for a study on T cells expressing NK-cell markers. That study adds: Dominant NKG2C+ clonotype frequencies of roughly 1.0-7.5% of CD8+ T cells were measured in about six donors. These clonotypes additionally ranked first within the CD3+CD56-NKG2C+ fraction of several donors. Nothing established the HCMV specificity of expanded NKG2C+ T cell clones.

This rearrangement joins TRBV7-2 to TRBJ2-5; D not resolved. The clonotype originates from a woman under 30 in good health. The sequenced sample was CD8+ T cells sorted from blood. CDR3 protein: CASSLATALAETQYF. The CDR3 bases are TGTGCCAGCAGCTTAGCCACAGCATTGGCGGAGACCCAGTACTTC.